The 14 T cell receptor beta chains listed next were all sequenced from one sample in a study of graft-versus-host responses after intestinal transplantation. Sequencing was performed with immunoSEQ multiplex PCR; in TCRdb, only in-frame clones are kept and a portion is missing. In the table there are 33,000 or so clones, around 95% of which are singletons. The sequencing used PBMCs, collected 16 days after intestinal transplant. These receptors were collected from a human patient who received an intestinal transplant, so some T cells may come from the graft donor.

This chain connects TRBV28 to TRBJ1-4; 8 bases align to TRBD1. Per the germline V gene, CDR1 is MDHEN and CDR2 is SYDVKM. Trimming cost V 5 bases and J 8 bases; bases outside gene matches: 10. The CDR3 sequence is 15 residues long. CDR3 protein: CASSTPAGGDEKLFF. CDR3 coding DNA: TGTGCCAGCAGTACCCCGGCAGGGGGCGACGAAAAACTGTTTTTT. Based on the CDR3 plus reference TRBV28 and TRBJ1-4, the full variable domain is DVKVTQSSRYLVKRTGEKVFLECVQDMDHENMFWYRQDPGLGLRLIYFSYDVKMKEKGDIPEGYSVSREKKERFSLILESASTNQTSMYLCASSTPAGGDEKLFFGSGTQLSVL.

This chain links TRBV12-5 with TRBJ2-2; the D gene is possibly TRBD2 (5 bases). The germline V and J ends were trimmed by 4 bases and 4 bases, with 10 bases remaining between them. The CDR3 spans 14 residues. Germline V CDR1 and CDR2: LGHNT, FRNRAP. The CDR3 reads CASGSPDFTGELFF. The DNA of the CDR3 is TGTGCTAGTGGTTCCCCGGACTTCACCGGGGAGCTGTTTTTT.

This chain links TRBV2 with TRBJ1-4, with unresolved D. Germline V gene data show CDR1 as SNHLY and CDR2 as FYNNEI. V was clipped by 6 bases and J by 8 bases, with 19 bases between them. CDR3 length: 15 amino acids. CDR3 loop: CASRETRLRQEKLFF. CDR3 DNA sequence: TGTGCCAGCAGAGAGACTAGATTACGGCAAGAAAAACTGTTTTTT.

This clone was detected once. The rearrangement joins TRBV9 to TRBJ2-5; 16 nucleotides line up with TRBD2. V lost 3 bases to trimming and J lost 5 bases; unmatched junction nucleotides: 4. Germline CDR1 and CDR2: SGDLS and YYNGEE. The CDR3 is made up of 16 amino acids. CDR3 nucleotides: TGTGCCAGCAGCGCAAAGGGACTAGCGGGAGGGGAGACCCAGTACTTC. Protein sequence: CASSAKGLAGGETQYF.

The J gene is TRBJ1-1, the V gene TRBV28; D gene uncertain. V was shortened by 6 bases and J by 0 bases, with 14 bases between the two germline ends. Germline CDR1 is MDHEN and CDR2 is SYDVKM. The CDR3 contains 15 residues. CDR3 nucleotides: TGTGCCAGCAGGTTCTTATGGACGTTGAACACTGAAGCTTTCTTT. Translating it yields CASRFLWTLNTEAFF.

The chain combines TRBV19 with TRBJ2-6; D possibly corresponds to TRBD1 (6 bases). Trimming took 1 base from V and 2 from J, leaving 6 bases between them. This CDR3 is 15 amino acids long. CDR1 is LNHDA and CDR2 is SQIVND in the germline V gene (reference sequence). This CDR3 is CASSIAGAGANVLTF. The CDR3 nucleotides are TGTGCCAGTAGTATAGCAGGGGCTGGGGCCAACGTCCTGACTTTC.

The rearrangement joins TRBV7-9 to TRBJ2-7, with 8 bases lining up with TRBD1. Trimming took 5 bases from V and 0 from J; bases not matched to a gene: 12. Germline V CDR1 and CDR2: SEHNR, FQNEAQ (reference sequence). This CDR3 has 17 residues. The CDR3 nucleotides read TGTGCCAGCAGCCCAGATCCGTGGACAGGGTACTCCTACGAGCAGTACTTC. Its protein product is CASSPDPWTGYSYEQYF.

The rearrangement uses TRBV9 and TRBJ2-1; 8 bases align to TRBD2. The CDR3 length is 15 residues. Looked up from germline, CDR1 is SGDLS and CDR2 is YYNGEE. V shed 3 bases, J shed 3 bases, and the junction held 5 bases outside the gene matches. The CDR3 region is CASSADSGNYNEQFF. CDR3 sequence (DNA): TGTGCCAGCAGCGCGGATAGCGGGAACTACAATGAGCAGTTCTTC.

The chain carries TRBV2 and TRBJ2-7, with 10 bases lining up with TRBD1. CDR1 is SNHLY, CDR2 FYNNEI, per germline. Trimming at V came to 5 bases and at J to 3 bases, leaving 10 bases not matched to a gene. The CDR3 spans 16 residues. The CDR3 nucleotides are TGTGCCAGCAGTCCGGGACAGGGGCTAGCCAACTACGAGCAGTACTTC. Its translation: CASSPGQGLANYEQYF.

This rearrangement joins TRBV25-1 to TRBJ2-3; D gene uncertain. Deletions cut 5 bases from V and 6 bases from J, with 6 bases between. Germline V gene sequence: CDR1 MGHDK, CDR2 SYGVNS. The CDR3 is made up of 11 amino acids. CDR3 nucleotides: TGTGCCAGCAGTCTTACCGATACGCAGTATTTT. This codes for CASSLTDTQYF.

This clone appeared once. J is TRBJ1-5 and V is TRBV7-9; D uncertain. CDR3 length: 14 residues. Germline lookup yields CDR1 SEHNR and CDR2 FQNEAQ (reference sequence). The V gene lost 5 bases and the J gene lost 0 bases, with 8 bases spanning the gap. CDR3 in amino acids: CASSPSFSNQPQHF. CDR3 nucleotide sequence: TGTGCCAGCAGCCCCTCCTTTAGCAATCAGCCCCAGCATTTT.

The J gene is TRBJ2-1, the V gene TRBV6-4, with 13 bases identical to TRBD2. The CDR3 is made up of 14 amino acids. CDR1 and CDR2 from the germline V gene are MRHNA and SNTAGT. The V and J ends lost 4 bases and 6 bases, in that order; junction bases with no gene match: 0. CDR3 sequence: CASSGLAGGNEQFF. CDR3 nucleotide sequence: TGTGCCAGCAGTGGACTAGCGGGAGGCAATGAGCAGTTCTTC.

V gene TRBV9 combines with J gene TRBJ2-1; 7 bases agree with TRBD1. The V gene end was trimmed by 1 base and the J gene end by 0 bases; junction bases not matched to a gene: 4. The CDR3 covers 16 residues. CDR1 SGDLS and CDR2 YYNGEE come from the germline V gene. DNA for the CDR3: TGTGCCAGCAGCGTAAGGGGACAGTACTCCTACAATGAGCAGTTCTTC. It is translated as CASSVRGQYSYNEQFF. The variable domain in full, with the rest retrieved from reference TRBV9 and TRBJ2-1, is DSGVTQTPKHLITATGQRVTLRCSPRSGDLSVYWYQQSLDQGLQFLIQYYNGEERAKGNILERFSAQQFPDLHSELNLSSLELGDSALYFCASSVRGQYSYNEQFFGPGTRLTVL.

In DNA, the CDR3 is TGTGCCAGCAGCCCCGATGGACTAGCGGGGGGCTACGAGCAGTACTTC. Protein sequence: CASSPDGLAGGYEQYF. The chain joins TRBV7-9 to TRBJ2-7, with TRBD2 matching 14 bases. The germline CDR1 and CDR2 sequences are SEHNR and FQNEAQ (reference sequence). Trimming took 5 bases from V and 3 from J; bases not matched to a gene: 6. This CDR3 spans 16 amino acids.